This T cell receptor beta chain was sequenced for a study of CD8 T cells in Susac syndrome. Peripheral blood CD8+ and CD4+ T cells were profiled by TCR beta sequencing. The multiple sclerosis controls were treatment-naive patients with relapsing-remitting disease that was stable or active. This CDR3 spans 11 amino acids. V gave up 10 bases and J gave up 3 bases, with 8 bases separating them. CDR1 and CDR2 (germline): KGHDR, SFDVKD. Study-level points and caveats: The TCR sequencing and HLA analysis in the study involved a relatively small number of individuals, as the study acknowledged.

Of note for this clonotype: The antigen remains undetermined.

With random hexamers, reverse transcription was performed on about 0.5 to 1 ug of RNA. Multiplex PCR with immunoSEQ amplified the TCR beta CDR3 across 54 Vbeta and 13 Jbeta. From the immunoSEQ multiplex PCR reads, TCRdb called clonotypes with MiXCR, one entry per CDR3 protein. The table records over 150,000 distinct CDR3 sequences, about 95% of them present only once. Sequencing was done on a sample of CD4+ T cells from PBMCs. This receptor was taken from a human donor with multiple sclerosis. V and J are TRBV24-1 and TRBJ2-5; D gene unclear. The CDR3 protein is CATGQEETQYF. CDR3 bases: TGTGCCACAGGGCAAGAAGAGACCCAGTACTTC.